Each of the 22 T cell receptor beta chains below was sequenced from the same sample in a study of T cell repertoires in ileal Crohn's disease. The sorted cells were lamina propria lymphocytes from surgical specimens, first isolated by density gradient. Sequencing used immunoSEQ multiplex PCR; TCRdb keeps in-frame clones, though not all of them. The data show some 1,100 clones, just over 85% seen once. The sequenced material came from CD4+ T cells sorted from the ileum. The receptors stem from an adult with Crohn's disease.

This CDR3 is CASSLQGVSYEQYF. The CDR3 nucleotides read TGTGCCAGCAGCTTACAGGGGGTTTCCTACGAGCAGTACTTC. The rearrangement uses TRBV7-8 and TRBJ2-7; 7 nucleotides align to TRBD1. Germline CDR1 SGHVS, CDR2 FQNEAQ. Losses at the gene ends were 2 bases for V and 1 base for J; bases not matched to a gene: 2. The CDR3 loop spans 14 amino acids. Combining the CDR3 with reference TRBV7-8 and TRBJ2-7 gives the whole variable domain GAGVSQSPRYKVAKRGQDVALRCDPISGHVSLFWYQQALGQGPEFLTYFQNEAQLDKSGLPSDRFFAERPEGSVSTLKIQRTQQEDSAVYLCASSLQGVSYEQYFGPGTRLTVT.

The chain carries TRBV19 and TRBJ1-1; D perhaps matches TRBD1 (5 bases). V was trimmed by 3 bases and J by 4 bases, leaving 9 bases between them. The CDR3 loop spans 13 amino acids. CDR1 and CDR2 (germline): LNHDA, SQIVND (reference sequence). CDR3 residues: CASSIGGTTEAFF. As DNA, the CDR3 is TGTGCCAGTAGTATCGGGGGGACCACTGAAGCTTTCTTT.

CDR3 DNA: TGTGCCAGCAGCCAAGGGGTCCTAGGGAGGGAGACCCAGTACTTC. Translated: CASSQGVLGRETQYF. The chain has TRBV14 and TRBJ2-5, with D perhaps matching TRBD2 (6 bases). V lost 1 base and J 5 bases, leaving 14 bases between the germline ends. Germline V gives CDR1 SGHDN, CDR2 FVKESK. The CDR3 runs to 15 residues.

This clone is a singleton in its sample. This chain links TRBV11-2 with TRBJ2-5; 11 positions agree with TRBD2. The CDR3 consists of 17 residues. The V gene end was trimmed by 1 base and the J gene end by 1 base; junction bases not matched to a gene: 5. The germline CDR1 and CDR2 sequences are SGHAT and FQNNGV. DNA of the CDR3: TGTGCCAGCAGCTTAGTTACGGGGACTAGCGGCCAAGAGACCCAGTACTTC. Translation gives CASSLVTGTSGQETQYF.

In DNA, the CDR3 is TGTGCCAGCAGCTTGGCCTTAGCGGGAGCGGGCCAAGAGACCCAGTACTTC. It codes for CASSLALAGAGQETQYF. The rearrangement uses TRBV5-4 and TRBJ2-5; 9 bases fit TRBD2. J was trimmed by 1 base and V by 0 bases; bases with no gene match: 7. Germline CDR1 reads SGHNT; CDR2 reads YYREEE (reference sequence). This CDR3 contains 17 residues.

V usage is TRBV11-2 and J usage is TRBJ2-3; tentatively, D is TRBD2 (5 bases). CDR1 is SGHAT, CDR2 FQNNGV, per germline. The V end was cut by 3 bases, the J end by 2 bases, with 9 bases between. CDR3 size: 14 residues. Here the CDR3 reads CASSFELDTDTQYF. In DNA, the CDR3 is TGTGCCAGCAGCTTTGAACTAGACACAGATACGCAGTATTTT. The variable domain in full, completed from reference TRBV11-2 and TRBJ2-3, reads EAGVAQSPRYKIIEKRQSVAFWCNPISGHATLYWYQQILGQGPKLLIQFQNNGVVDDSQLPKDRFSAERLKGVDSTLKIQPAKLEDSAVYLCASSFELDTDTQYFGPGTRLTVL.

The genes are TRBV7-2 and TRBJ2-7; tentatively, D is TRBD2 (6 bases). The germline V and J ends were trimmed by 3 bases and 0 bases, with 9 bases remaining between them. Germline V gene data show CDR1 as SGHTA and CDR2 as FQGNSA. This CDR3 is built from 14 residues. CDR3: CASSFIAASYEQYF. The CDR3 DNA follows: TGTGCCAGCAGCTTTATAGCGGCCTCCTACGAGCAGTACTTC.

V usage is TRBV11-2 and J usage is TRBJ2-7, with D possibly being TRBD2 (6 bases). The V end was cut by 3 bases, the J end by 5 bases, with 11 bases between. CDR1 and CDR2 (germline): SGHAT, FQNNGV. The CDR3 runs 13 residues. CDR3 DNA: TGTGCCAGCAGCTTCCGGGGAGGCAACGAGCAGTACTTC. This gives the protein CASSFRGGNEQYF.

This rearrangement joins TRBV15 to TRBJ2-2; no clear D gene. Trimming removed 0 bases at V and 1 base at J, with 9 bases between. The CDR3 covers 16 residues. Germline V gene lookup returns CDR1 LNHNV and CDR2 YYDKDF (reference sequence). The CDR3 nucleotides read TGTGCCACCAGCAGAGATTATACAGTGAACACCGGGGAGCTGTTTTTT. It yields the protein CATSRDYTVNTGELFF.

This rearrangement joins TRBV2 to TRBJ1-5; D is ambiguous. The V end was cut by 0 bases, the J end by 11 bases, with 11 bases between. From germline, CDR1 is SNHLY and CDR2 FYNNEI. This CDR3 is built from 13 residues. CDR3 bases: TGTGCCAGCAGTGAAGCCGGGGTTGGGTCCCAGCATTTT. Encoded protein: CASSEAGVGSQHF.

The J gene is TRBJ2-7, the V gene TRBV4-2; TRBD2 matches 8 bases. The germline V gene has CDR1 LGHNA and CDR2 YNFKEQ. The junction had 6 bases not matched to a gene; V was cut back by 0 bases and J by 2 bases. The CDR3 is 16 residues long. Written as DNA, the CDR3 is TGTGCCAGCAGCCAAGATTTATCAGCGGGAGCCTACGAGCAGTACTTC. Translating gives CASSQDLSAGAYEQYF.

CDR3 nucleotides: TGCGCCAGCAGCCAGGGGGGGGACAGGGCCGAGCAGTACTTC. Translation gives CASSQGGDRAEQYF. The chain employs TRBV5-1 and TRBJ2-7; 9 positions agree with TRBD1. This CDR3 contains 14 residues. Germline CDR1 is SGHRS and CDR2 is YFSETQ. The V gene end was trimmed by 4 bases and the J gene end by 6 bases; junction bases not matched to a gene: 8.

This clone has just a few counts. The chain carries TRBV19 and TRBJ1-2; a weak D match, TRBD1 (5 bases). This CDR3 contains 15 residues. Trimming pared 3 bases from V and 7 bases from J, leaving 18 bases between. Germline V gives CDR1 LNHDA, CDR2 SQIVND (reference sequence). The CDR3, as DNA: TGTGCCAGTAGTATTTTGGACGCCCGGAGGGGTGGCTACACCTTC. Translation: CASSILDARRGGYTF.

This clone was detected a few times. This chain links TRBV7-2 with TRBJ2-7; D is undetermined. Trimming pared 1 base from V and 4 bases from J, leaving 11 bases between. The V gene's germline CDR1 is SGHTA and CDR2 FQGNSA. This CDR3 spans 14 amino acids. CDR3 sequence: CASSLVAQLYEQYF. The CDR3 nucleotides are TGTGCCAGCAGCTTAGTAGCCCAGCTTTACGAGCAGTACTTC.

The chain combines TRBV4-2 with TRBJ2-5, with 10 bases matching TRBD1. This CDR3 is built from 16 residues. V shed 0 bases and J 5 bases; nucleotides not matched to a gene: 6. Germline V CDR1 and CDR2: LGHNA, YNFKEQ. CDR3: CASSQDPGQGLETQYF. DNA for the CDR3: TGTGCCAGCAGCCAAGATCCGGGACAGGGGTTGGAGACCCAGTACTTC.

The chain carries TRBV30 and TRBJ2-4, with 10 bases fitting TRBD1. Unmatched junction bases numbered 4, after V lost 0 bases and J lost 8 bases. CDR3 length equals 14 residues. The germline CDR1 and CDR2 sequences are GTSNPN and SVGIG (reference sequence). In DNA, the CDR3 is TGTGCCTGGAGTGTTGTGGACAGGGGGGACATTCAGTACTTC. This sequence encodes CAWSVVDRGDIQYF.

The rearrangement uses TRBV5-1 and TRBJ2-1; the match to TRBD2 covers 7 bases. Trimming at V came to 4 bases and at J to 0 bases, leaving 7 bases not matched to a gene. The CDR3 length is 16 residues. The V gene's germline CDR1 is SGHRS and CDR2 YFSETQ. Here the CDR3 reads CASSPLTSVSYNEQFF. CDR3 in DNA: TGCGCCAGCAGCCCGCTTACTAGCGTCTCCTACAATGAGCAGTTCTTC.

The rearrangement uses TRBV19 and TRBJ2-7; a possible D gene is TRBD2 (6 bases). Germline CDR1 and CDR2: LNHDA and SQIVND (reference sequence). V gave up 3 bases and J gave up 3 bases, with 12 bases separating them. CDR3 length equals 14 residues. The DNA of the CDR3 is TGTGCCAGTAGTATCTACAGGAGGGTCTACGAGCAGTACTTC. Protein sequence: CASSIYRRVYEQYF.

The CDR3 DNA is TGCGCCAGCAGCCTTCGGACTAGCGACACAGATACGCAGTATTTT. Residues: CASSLRTSDTDTQYF. This chain connects TRBV4-3 to TRBJ2-3; the match to TRBD2 covers 9 bases. After removal of 4 bases from V and 2 bases from J, the junction contained 4 bases not matched to a gene. Germline assignment: CDR1 LGHNA and CDR2 YSLEER. CDR3 length: 15 amino acids.

This clone was counted only a few times. This chain connects TRBV30 to TRBJ2-1; possible D gene TRBD1, 6 bases. This CDR3 region has 12 residues. Trimming left V 4 bases short and J 5 bases short, with 9 bases between. The germline gives CDR1 GTSNPN, CDR2 SVGIG (reference sequence). CDR3 in DNA: TGTGCCTGGACAGGGGACCACAATGAGCAGTTCTTC. Translating it yields CAWTGDHNEQFF.

The genes are TRBV13 and TRBJ2-6; no clear D gene. Trimming left V 4 bases short and J 0 bases short, with 4 bases between. This CDR3 is built from 14 residues. The germline CDR1 and CDR2 sequences are PRHDT and FYEKMQ (reference sequence). The CDR3 here is CASSSFSGANVLTF. CDR3 DNA sequence: TGTGCCAGCAGCTCCTTCTCTGGGGCCAACGTCCTGACTTTC.

The rearrangement joins TRBV27 to TRBJ2-2; TRBD1 matches at 10 bases. V lost 5 bases to trimming and J lost 5 bases; unmatched junction nucleotides: 8. The CDR3 contains 16 residues. Germline V lookup: CDR1 MNHEY, CDR2 SMNVEV (reference sequence). The CDR3 nucleotides are TGTGCCAGCAGTGTGACAGGGGGCGCAAGGACCGGGGAGCTGTTTTTT. Protein sequence: CASSVTGGARTGELFF.